These T cell receptor beta chains were read from a single sample in a study of cytomegalovirus exposure and HLA in healthy donors. Libraries were prepared by immunoSEQ multiplex PCR; TCRdb keeps only in-frame clonotypes and omits some of them. The table shows over 40,000 clones, with about 64% occurring only once. The sequenced material came from PBMCs. These receptors originate from a man between 60 and 75 years old in good health and CMV-seropositive. Each CDR3 is given with its conserved first and last residue. A D gene is named only where the DNA matches it firmly. A row's size may be missing; if present it is once, few, many or a size class.

d_call: .
v_call: TRBV18
j_call: TRBJ2-2
clone_size: .
cdr3_nt: TGTGCCAGCTCACCGATGGGGGCGCAGGACGGGGAGCTGTTTTTT
cdr3_aa: CASSPMGAQDGELFF

d_call: TRBD1
v_call: TRBV4-3
j_call: TRBJ1-5
clone_size: .
cdr3_nt: TGCGCCAGCAGCCAAGGGGACAGGGCTGGGCAGCCCCAGCATTTT
cdr3_aa: CASSQGDRAGQPQHF

d_call: .
v_call: TRBV10-1
j_call: TRBJ2-7
clone_size: .
cdr3_nt: TGCGCCAGCAGCCTGCGGGGTCCATCCTACGAGCAGTACTTC
cdr3_aa: CASSLRGPSYEQYF

d_call: .
v_call: TRBV11-2
j_call: TRBJ1-2
clone_size: .
cdr3_nt: TGTGCCAGCAGCTTAGATCAAGTTAGGGGCTATGGCTACACCTTC
cdr3_aa: CASSLDQVRGYGYTF

d_call: .
v_call: TRBV28
j_call: TRBJ1-2
clone_size: few
cdr3_nt: TGTGCCAGCAGTCCCCAGGGGCCCTATGGCTACACCTTC
cdr3_aa: CASSPQGPYGYTF

d_call: .
v_call: TRBV5-4
j_call: TRBJ2-5
clone_size: .
cdr3_nt: TGTGCGGGCTCGACCACGGGGGGCAGCGGGGAGACCCAGTACTTC
cdr3_aa: CAGSTTGGSGETQYF

d_call: .
v_call: TRBV14
j_call: TRBJ2-3
clone_size: .
cdr3_nt: TGTGCCAGCAGCCCCTCCGCCTGGCATACGCAGTATTTT
cdr3_aa: CASSPSAWHTQYF

d_call: .
v_call: TRBV28
j_call: TRBJ1-3
clone_size: .
cdr3_nt: TGTGCCAGCAGTTTAAGGGGTGGTGGAAACACCATATATTTT
cdr3_aa: CASSLRGGGNTIYF

d_call: TRBD2
v_call: TRBV10-2
j_call: TRBJ2-7
clone_size: few
cdr3_nt: TGCGCCAGCAGTGAGTCAAGGCTAGCGGGAGACGAGCAGTACTTC
cdr3_aa: CASSESRLAGDEQYF

d_call: TRBD1
v_call: TRBV2
j_call: TRBJ1-1
clone_size: .
cdr3_nt: TGTGCCAGCAGCCCGATGACAGGGAGCCCTGAAGCTTTCTTT
cdr3_aa: CASSPMTGSPEAFF

d_call: .
v_call: TRBV18
j_call: TRBJ2-2
clone_size: few
cdr3_nt: TGTGCCAGCTCACCACCTACTACGCCGGGCACCGGGGAGCTGTTTTTT
cdr3_aa: CASSPPTTPGTGELFF

d_call: TRBD2
v_call: TRBV2
j_call: TRBJ2-1
clone_size: .
cdr3_nt: TGTGCCAGCAGCGGGACTAGCGGGAGTATTAGCTATCCGACCTACAATGAGCAGTTCTTC
cdr3_aa: CASSGTSGSISYPTYNEQFF

d_call: TRBD1
v_call: TRBV14
j_call: TRBJ2-3
clone_size: .
cdr3_nt: TGTGCCAGCAGCCGGACAGGGGGCGCAGATACGCAGTATTTT
cdr3_aa: CASSRTGGADTQYF

d_call: .
v_call: TRBV11-3
j_call: TRBJ2-7
clone_size: once
cdr3_nt: TGTGCCAGCAGCTTAGACCCCGACTCCATCCAGTACTTC
cdr3_aa: CASSLDPDSIQYF

d_call: .
v_call: TRBV4-1
j_call: TRBJ2-4
clone_size: .
cdr3_nt: TGCGCCAGCAGCCAAGGGCCCCAGGGGTTGAGGGCCAAAAACATTCAGTACTTC
cdr3_aa: CASSQGPQGLRAKNIQYF

d_call: .
v_call: TRBV5-1
j_call: TRBJ2-1
clone_size: .
cdr3_nt: TGCGCCAGCAGTGAACAGGGAGATGAGCAGTTCTTC
cdr3_aa: CASSEQGDEQFF

d_call: .
v_call: TRBV29-1
j_call: TRBJ2-2
clone_size: .
cdr3_nt: TGCAGCGTGGCCAGGAACACCGGGGAGCTGTTTTTT
cdr3_aa: CSVARNTGELFF

d_call: .
v_call: TRBV7-9
j_call: TRBJ2-5
clone_size: .
cdr3_nt: TGTGCCAGCAGCCTAACCGCTGGGGCGCCGGGAGAGACCCAGTACTTC
cdr3_aa: CASSLTAGAPGETQYF

d_call: TRBD2
v_call: TRBV11-2
j_call: TRBJ2-7
clone_size: few
cdr3_nt: TGTGCCAGCAGCTCAATCAGCGGGAAGGATTCCTACGAGCAGTACTTC
cdr3_aa: CASSSISGKDSYEQYF

d_call: .
v_call: TRBV27
j_call: TRBJ1-6
clone_size: .
cdr3_nt: TGTGCCAGCAGTTCCGGACTCAAGAGGCATAATTCACCCCTCCACTTT
cdr3_aa: CASSSGLKRHNSPLHF

d_call: TRBD1
v_call: TRBV19
j_call: TRBJ2-7
clone_size: .
cdr3_nt: TGTGCCAGTAGTATAGATACAGGGGGCCCATACGAGCAGTACTTC
cdr3_aa: CASSIDTGGPYEQYF

d_call: TRBD2
v_call: TRBV27
j_call: TRBJ2-1
clone_size: medium-sized
cdr3_nt: TGTGCCAGCAGTTTACAACTCCCGGGACTAGCGGACAATGAGCAGTTCTTC
cdr3_aa: CASSLQLPGLADNEQFF

d_call: .
v_call: TRBV4-3
j_call: TRBJ1-2
clone_size: .
cdr3_nt: TGCGCCAGCAGCCAAGACAGGTGGGACTATGGCTACACCTTC
cdr3_aa: CASSQDRWDYGYTF

d_call: .
v_call: TRBV29-1
j_call: TRBJ2-1
clone_size: .
cdr3_nt: TGCAGCGGACAAGATGGCTCCTACAATGAGCAGTTCTTC
cdr3_aa: CSGQDGSYNEQFF

d_call: TRBD1
v_call: TRBV5-4
j_call: TRBJ2-3
clone_size: .
cdr3_nt: TGTGCCAGCAGACCCAGGGGGAACACAGATACGCAGTATTTT
cdr3_aa: CASRPRGNTDTQYF

d_call: .
v_call: TRBV5-1
j_call: TRBJ2-3
clone_size: .
cdr3_nt: TGCGCCAGCAGCTTGGCCACGATAGGGAGCTCAGATACGCAGTATTTT
cdr3_aa: CASSLATIGSSDTQYF